This T cell receptor beta chain was documented in a study of blood T cell repertoires in COVID-19. The overall study: The origin of the acute and convalescent COVID-19 samples was the United States, Italy and Spain.

The CDR3 sequence is 18 residues long. Germline V gene sequence: CDR1 LNHDA, CDR2 SQIVND (reference sequence). Trimming took off 5 bases at V and 0 bases at J, with 23 bases between the two ends. Profiling relied on immunoSEQ multiplex PCR, and the TCRdb table lists in-frame clones only, not all of them. There are hundreds of thousands of clones in the sample; over 80% occur only once, and around 4.5% lies in the top ten. The clonotype originates from a woman in her 50s with active or convalescent COVID-19. J is TRBJ2-7 and V is TRBV19; D possibly corresponds to TRBD1 (5 bases). The sample was peripheral blood. The CDR3 DNA reads TGTGCCAGTAGTGCCGGCCGGCAGGGCAGGACAAGCTCCTACGAGCAGTACTTC. Translation: CASSAGRQGRTSSYEQYF.